The sequence of this TCR beta chain was determined in a study of blood T cell repertoires in COVID-19. The wider study: COVID-19 samples from acute and convalescent phases originated in the United States, Italy and Spain. T cells, B-cell-depleted T cells, or PBMCs supplied cDNA or gDNA.

Each participant's cohort was designated according to participant-reported clinical history. The V gene end was trimmed by 9 bases and the J gene end by 4 bases; junction bases not matched to a gene: 7. CDR3 size: 14 residues. From germline, CDR1 is KGHDR and CDR2 SFDVKD. Clones were read by immunoSEQ multiplex PCR, and TCRdb kept only the in-frame ones, dropping some. The repertoire includes roughly 400,000 clones, around nine tenths of them detected once, and 1.5% to 2% sits in the top ten. The chain has TRBV24-1 and TRBJ2-3, with TRBD2 matching 9 bases. The specimen was PBMCs or T cells enriched from blood (not recorded which). The source is a woman in her 30s who had recovered from COVID-19. In nucleotides, the CDR3 is TGTGCCACCGGGGCGGGGGGGATATCAGATACGCAGTATTTT. Protein product: CATGAGGISDTQYF.